Reported below is one T cell receptor beta chain. The sample originates from a study of Ad26.COV2.S vaccination and SARS-CoV-2 variants. About the study: As a participant in COV1001, the donor was in the Ad26.COV2.S trial arm. The study gave Ad26.COV2.S intramuscularly, once or twice 56 days apart.

The treatment: over 15 received Ad26.COV2.S at low or high dose, single or two shots; roughly 5 received placebo; per-sample allocation not given. Material that was analyzed had been drawn on day 63 after the first vaccine or placebo injection. Participants' vaccine, an Ad26 vector, delivered Wuhan-strain SARS-CoV-2 spike. Sequenced by immunoSEQ multiplex PCR; TCRdb stores in-frame clones only, minus some. The sample consists of about half a million clones, about 89% of them appearing once. Looked up from germline, CDR1 is PRHDT and CDR2 is FYEKMQ (reference sequence). V lost 3 bases and J 5 bases, leaving 25 bases between the germline ends. This CDR3 has 18 amino acids.

The gene calls are TRBV13 and TRBJ1-2; possible D gene TRBD1, 6 bases. The sequencing used peripheral blood, collected in a trial of Ad26.COV2.S vaccine versus placebo. This TCR derives from a person aged 18-65 years who received the Ad26.COV2.S COVID-19 vaccine or a placebo. CDR3 in DNA: TGTGCCAGCAGCTTCGAGACGGACAGTCTCTCGTGGGGATATGGCTACACCTTC. Its translation: CASSFETDSLSWGYGYTF.